What follows are 32 T cell receptor beta chains derived from one specimen sequenced in a study of CD8+ T cells in alopecia areata. Investigators isolated RNA and reverse transcribed it into cDNA to act as the sequencing template. The method was immunoSEQ multiplex PCR; TCRdb's version includes in-frame clones alone and lacks a portion of them. The table lists fewer than 200,000 clones, roughly 70% of them singletons. This material consisted of CD8+ T cells sorted from blood, taken at week 0. Receptor source: a human donor with alopecia areata.

This sequence joins TRBV15 and TRBJ2-2; 8 bases map to TRBD1. V trimming: 3 bases; J trimming: 6 bases; junction bases outside the gene matches: 6. Germline V lookup: CDR1 LNHNV, CDR2 YYDKDF (reference sequence). The CDR3 is 15 amino acids. The CDR3 DNA follows: TGTGCCACCAGCAGTCTGGACAGGGACCCCGGGGAGCTGTTTTTT. Translated: CATSSLDRDPGELFF.

This sequence joins TRBV27 and TRBJ2-5; 7 nucleotides match TRBD1. Germline V gene sequence: CDR1 MNHEY, CDR2 SMNVEV (reference sequence). The J segment lost 4 bases and the V segment lost 5 bases, leaving 10 bases of the junction unmatched. This CDR3 comprises 15 residues. The CDR3 here is CASSPWGQTRETQYF. The CDR3 DNA is TGTGCCAGCAGTCCCTGGGGACAGACAAGAGAGACCCAGTACTTC.

The chain carries TRBV4-1 and TRBJ2-7, with unresolved D. Trimming left V 0 bases short and J 3 bases short, with 12 bases between. Germline V CDR1 and CDR2: MGHRA, YSYEKL. The CDR3 is 15 residues long. The CDR3 spells CASSQEGSRNYEQYF. As DNA, the CDR3 is TGCGCCAGCAGCCAAGAAGGCAGCCGGAACTACGAGCAGTACTTC.

V and J are TRBV6-1 and TRBJ2-7; no clear D. The germline V gene has CDR1 MNHNS and CDR2 SASEGT. CDR3 size: 13 residues. Deletions cut 5 bases from V and 2 bases from J, with 10 bases between. The CDR3 protein is CASSLGQPYEQYF. The CDR3 region has the DNA TGTGCCAGCAGTTTAGGGCAGCCCTACGAGCAGTACTTC.

V usage is TRBV4-2 and J usage is TRBJ2-5; D remains unclear. The CDR3 runs to 12 residues. V was cut by 1 base and J by 5 bases, with 5 bases left in between. Germline values: CDR1 LGHNA, CDR2 YNFKEQ. In DNA, the CDR3 is TGTGCCAGCAGCCAAGGAACTGAGACCCAGTACTTC. This encodes CASSQGTETQYF.

The chain links TRBV29-1 to TRBJ2-5, with D possibly TRBD1 on 6 matching bases. Germline V lookup: CDR1 SQVTM, CDR2 ANQGSEA. This CDR3 spans 11 amino acids. Deletions cut 6 bases from V and 5 bases from J, with 10 bases between. CDR3 in amino acids: CSVYRVETQYF. CDR3 bases: TGCAGCGTATACAGGGTGGAGACCCAGTACTTC.

This clone was observed a few times. V usage is TRBV29-1 and J usage is TRBJ2-5; no clear D gene. The J call may be incorrect, as the DNA end agrees better with TRBJ2-7. The CDR3 consists of 13 residues. CDR1 and CDR2 (germline): SQVTM, ANQGSEA. CDR3 coding DNA: TGCAGCGTTGAAGTTGATGCCCCCTACGAGCAGTACTTC. The encoded protein is CSVEVDAPYEQYF.

The chain combines TRBV5-1 with TRBJ2-7; D unclear. The germline V and J ends were trimmed by 0 bases and 1 base, with 5 bases remaining between them. The germline CDR1 and CDR2 sequences are SGHRS and YFSETQ. The CDR3 contains 13 residues. CDR3: CASSLGVSYEQYF. The DNA for the CDR3 is TGCGCCAGCAGCTTGGGAGTTTCCTACGAGCAGTACTTC.

About this clone: At one end the junction does not follow the germline gene, possibly because of a read error. The chain recombines TRBV12-5 with TRBJ2-1; TRBD2 matches at 8 bases. This CDR3 contains 10 residues. The germline V gene has CDR1 LGHNT and CDR2 FRNRAP. CDR3 residues: CASGLRGGIF. The CDR3 DNA follows: TGTGCTAGTGGTTTGCGGGGGGGGATCTTC.

The J gene is TRBJ1-2, the V gene TRBV27, with D possibly matching TRBD1 (6 bases). V lost 5 bases and J 4 bases, leaving 17 bases between the germline ends. This CDR3 region has 15 residues. Germline-derived CDR1 and CDR2 are MNHEY and SMNVEV (reference sequence). In DNA, the CDR3 is TGTGCCAGCAGTCTCCGGGACACCAATCTCTATGGCTACACCTTC. Amino acid sequence: CASSLRDTNLYGYTF.

This rearrangement joins TRBV5-6 to TRBJ2-1, with D possibly TRBD1 on 6 matching bases. Trimming removed 0 bases from V and 2 bases from J, with 12 bases in between. The CDR3 runs to 16 residues. Per germline, CDR1 SGHDT and CDR2 YYEEEE. CDR3 loop: CASSLATGIAYNEQFF. The CDR3 nucleotides read TGTGCCAGCAGCTTGGCCACAGGGATCGCCTACAATGAGCAGTTCTTC.

V is TRBV7-9 and J is TRBJ1-2; a weak D match, TRBD1 (6 bases). V lost 5 bases to trimming and J lost 2 bases, with 18 bases between them. Germline V CDR1 and CDR2: SEHNR, FQNEAQ (reference sequence). The CDR3 consists of 16 residues. CDR3 protein: CASSRPGQETNYGYTF. In DNA form, the CDR3 reads TGTGCCAGCAGCCGACCGGGACAAGAAACGAACTATGGCTACACCTTC. Complete variable domain (other parts from reference TRBV7-9 and TRBJ1-2): DTGVSQNPRHKITKRGQNVTFRCDPISEHNRLYWYRQTLGQGPEFLTYFQNEAQLEKSRLLSDRFSAERPKGSFSTLEIQRTEQGDSAMYLCASSRPGQETNYGYTFGSGTRLTVV.

The chain links TRBV30 to TRBJ2-4, with 7 nucleotides matching TRBD1. The germline V gene encodes CDR1 GTSNPN and CDR2 SVGIG (reference sequence). The CDR3 spans 15 residues. The CDR3 coding sequence is TGTGCACATCCTCCGGGACAGCGAGCCAAAAACATTCAGTACTTC. It codes for CAHPPGQRAKNIQYF.

This clone was seen more than once but under ten times. The chain couples TRBV25-1 to TRBJ2-5; no clear D gene. Trimming shortened V by 5 bases and J by 4 bases, and 8 bases separated the two germline ends. CDR3 size: 12 residues. The germline V gene encodes CDR1 MGHDK and CDR2 SYGVNS. DNA of the CDR3: TGTGCCAGCAGTCAACCTCGAGAGACCCAGTACTTC. Translating it yields CASSQPRETQYF.

This clone appeared a few times. The identical CDR3 is also encoded by other nucleotide sequences in the sample. This chain uses TRBV5-6 with TRBJ2-7; D gene uncertain. The V end lost 3 bases, the J end lost 0 bases, and 1 base lay between the germline ends. Germline CDR1 is SGHDT and CDR2 is YYEEEE. This CDR3 contains 11 residues. The CDR3 DNA is TGTGCCAGCAGCTCCTCCTACGAGCAGTACTTC. Its protein is CASSSSYEQYF.

CDR3 in amino acids: CASSLTGQSNTEAFF. For the CDR3, the DNA is TGTGCCAGCAGCCTCACGGGACAGTCGAACACTGAAGCTTTCTTT. This chain joins TRBV4-2 and TRBJ1-1, with TRBD1 identical over 7 bases. The CDR3 runs 15 residues. Germline V gene sequence: CDR1 LGHNA, CDR2 YNFKEQ. After removal of 4 bases from V and 1 base from J, the junction contained 6 bases not matched to a gene.

This clone came up once. The chain couples TRBV6-5 to TRBJ1-5; D remains ambiguous. CDR1 and CDR2 from the germline V gene are MNHEY and SVGAGI. The V end lost 2 bases, the J end lost 4 bases, and 9 bases lay between the germline ends. The CDR3 loop spans 14 amino acids. CDR3 amino acids: CASSYAVYNQPQHF. CDR3 sequence (DNA): TGTGCCAGCAGTTACGCGGTCTATAATCAGCCCCAGCATTTT.

The J gene is TRBJ2-5, the V gene TRBV7-9; D perhaps matches TRBD2 (7 bases). Germline V CDR1 and CDR2: SEHNR, FQNEAQ (reference sequence). The CDR3 has 14 residues. The V and J ends lost 5 bases and 5 bases respectively, with 15 bases between them. Here the CDR3 reads CASSPRGGEETQYF. For the CDR3, the DNA is TGTGCCAGCAGCCCAAGGGGGGGTGAGGAGACCCAGTACTTC.

The chain has TRBV5-1 and TRBJ2-7; D is uncertain. The CDR3 consists of 13 residues. Germline V lookup: CDR1 SGHRS, CDR2 YFSETQ. The V and J ends lost 0 bases and 2 bases respectively, with 6 bases between them. CDR3 protein: CASSLERTYEQYF. As DNA, the CDR3 is TGCGCCAGCAGCTTGGAACGGACCTACGAGCAGTACTTC.

The V gene is TRBV5-1, the J gene TRBJ2-5, with TRBD1 identical over 7 bases. After removal of 4 bases from V and 4 bases from J, the junction contained 7 bases not matched to a gene. The CDR3 spans 14 residues. Germline CDR1 SGHRS, CDR2 YFSETQ. The CDR3 is CASSIRQGRETQYF. Here the CDR3 DNA reads TGCGCCAGCAGCATACGACAGGGAAGAGAGACCCAGTACTTC. Full variable domain (outside the CDR3, taken from reference TRBV5-1 and TRBJ2-5): KAGVTQTPRYLIKTRGQQVTLSCSPISGHRSVSWYQQTPGQGLQFLFEYFSETQRNKGNFPGRFSGRQFSNSRSEMNVSTLELGDSALYLCASSIRQGRETQYFGPGTRLLVL.

This clone showed up just a few times. V usage is TRBV15 and J usage is TRBJ2-2, with D unclear. CDR3 size: 14 residues. V was trimmed by 3 bases and J by 3 bases, leaving 8 bases between them. Germline CDR1 LNHNV, CDR2 YYDKDF (reference sequence). CDR3 in DNA: TGTGCCACCAGCAGTGACACCTACACCGGGGAGCTGTTTTTT. This gives the protein CATSSDTYTGELFF.

V and J are TRBV19 and TRBJ1-5; 8 bases are shared with TRBD1. J gave up 1 base and V 7 bases, and 6 bases lay outside the gene matches. CDR1 is LNHDA, CDR2 SQIVND, per germline (reference sequence). The CDR3 runs 15 residues. The DNA of the CDR3 is TGTGCCAGTATGTTTCAGGGGGCCAGCAATCAGCCCCAGCATTTT. It specifies CASMFQGASNQPQHF.

In this sample, this clone turned up once. The chain has TRBV10-2 and TRBJ2-5; D gene ambiguous. Germline loops: CDR1 WSHSY, CDR2 SAAADI. V lost 3 bases and J lost 5, with 7 bases in between. This CDR3 is built from 12 residues. CDR3: CASSDPWETQYF. CDR3 nucleotide sequence: TGCGCCAGCAGTGACCCTTGGGAGACCCAGTACTTC.

This clone turned up a few times. V is TRBV5-1 and J is TRBJ2-1; a weak D match, TRBD2 (6 bases). With 6 bases removed from V and 6 bases from J, the gap between germline ends came to 13 bases. The CDR3 covers 13 residues. Germline CDR1 and CDR2: SGHRS and YFSETQ. The CDR3 region has the DNA TGCGCCAGCACCCGGGACTCTCTCAATGAGCAGTTCTTC. Translating gives CASTRDSLNEQFF.

The chain has TRBV5-1 and TRBJ1-1; 8 nucleotides match TRBD1. There are 14 residues in the CDR3. Looked up from germline, CDR1 is SGHRS and CDR2 is YFSETQ. The V and J ends lost 3 bases and 4 bases, in that order; junction bases with no gene match: 5. CDR3 loop: CASSSYTGGTEAFF. The CDR3 nucleotides read TGCGCCAGCAGCTCATATACAGGGGGCACTGAAGCTTTCTTT.

The chain joins TRBV27 to TRBJ1-2, with no clear D. V was shortened by 2 bases and J by 6 bases, with 13 bases between the two germline ends. The CDR3 contains 14 residues. Per the germline V gene, CDR1 is MNHEY and CDR2 is SMNVEV (reference sequence). CDR3 DNA sequence: TGTGCCAGCAGTTTAAGTCGAGGGTCAGATGGCTACACCTTC. Its protein product is CASSLSRGSDGYTF.

This chain joins TRBV4-1 and TRBJ2-7, with no clear D. Between the trimmed V and J ends, which lost 2 bases and 2 bases, there was a span of 10 bases. The CDR3 length is 14 residues. Germline V gives CDR1 MGHRA, CDR2 YSYEKL. CDR3 residues: CASSQRIQAYEQYF. CDR3 DNA sequence: TGCGCCAGCAGCCAACGGATTCAAGCCTACGAGCAGTACTTC.

CDR3 in amino acids: CASAQGQTYNEQFF. CDR3 bases: TGCGCCAGCGCACAGGGGCAGACCTACAATGAGCAGTTCTTC. The rearrangement joins TRBV4-1 to TRBJ2-1; 7 nucleotides line up with TRBD1. This CDR3 spans 14 amino acids. The trim removed 8 bases at V and 2 bases at J, leaving 6 bases unmatched. The germline gives CDR1 MGHRA, CDR2 YSYEKL.

CDR3 amino acids: CASIAVGRQETQYF. CDR3 nucleotide sequence: TGTGCCAGCATTGCCGTCGGGCGGCAAGAGACCCAGTACTTC. The chain joins TRBV2 to TRBJ2-5; no clear D gene. CDR1 is SNHLY and CDR2 is FYNNEI in the germline V gene. V was shortened by 7 bases and J by 2 bases, with 14 bases between the two germline ends. The CDR3 totals 14 residues.

V gene TRBV5-1 combines with J gene TRBJ2-1; 9 nucleotides match TRBD2. Per germline, CDR1 SGHRS and CDR2 YFSETQ. The CDR3 is made up of 16 amino acids. With V trimmed by 5 bases and J by 4 bases, 10 bases remained unmatched. The chain's CDR3 is CASSYIAGVKYNEQFF. Here the CDR3 DNA reads TGCGCCAGCAGTTATATAGCGGGGGTTAAGTACAATGAGCAGTTCTTC. The full variable domain, in which reference TRBV5-1 and TRBJ2-1 provide the parts outside the CDR3, is KAGVTQTPRYLIKTRGQQVTLSCSPISGHRSVSWYQQTPGQGLQFLFEYFSETQRNKGNFPGRFSGRQFSNSRSEMNVSTLELGDSALYLCASSYIAGVKYNEQFFGPGTRLTVL.

The chain couples TRBV7-9 to TRBJ2-7, with D hard to call. Germline V gene lookup returns CDR1 SEHNR and CDR2 FQNEAQ (reference sequence). The CDR3 extends over 14 amino acids. V was cut by 0 bases and J by 0 bases, with 6 bases left in between. The CDR3 region is CASSLAESSYEQYF. The CDR3 nucleotides are TGTGCCAGCAGCTTAGCAGAAAGCTCCTACGAGCAGTACTTC.

Only a few counts were recorded for this clone. V gene TRBV29-1 combines with J gene TRBJ2-1; 7 nucleotides agree with TRBD1. In germline, CDR1 is SQVTM, CDR2 ANQGSEA. This CDR3 contains 13 residues. V gave up 6 bases and J gave up 4 bases; unmatched junction bases: 6. In DNA form, the CDR3 reads TGCAGCGTCGAGGGGGCGACTTACAATGAGCAGTTCTTC. Protein sequence: CSVEGATYNEQFF.